The sequence of this T cell receptor beta chain was determined in a study of T-cell memory formation after mild COVID-19. Study-wide background: Largely donor-specific sequence clusters came from a couple of donors. Overall study results and limits: Pre-infection memory held some responding clones, suggesting pre-existing cross-reactive T cells responded. Clones contracting across day 15 to 85 had a balanced CD4/CD8 profile; later expanding clones leaned CD4+. Whether second-wave clones peaking at day 37 were SARS-CoV-2 specific went unconfirmed.

V lost 0 bases and J 10 bases, leaving 19 bases between the germline ends. There are 17 residues in the CDR3. CDR1 and CDR2 (germline): LGHNA, YNFKEQ. TCRdb recomputed calls from the 5' RACE reads with MiXCR, one row per CDR3 protein. This table holds around 310,000 distinct CDR3 sequences, roughly 15% found once. Details on this clonotype: The antigen remains unidentified.

Sequenced input: PBMCs or a T cell subset sorted from them (not recorded which). The clonotype originates from a man aged 18 to 35 who had mild COVID-19 (a few samples of this study predate the infection). Cell type and time point are not known. The V gene is TRBV4-2, the J gene TRBJ1-6; D perhaps matches TRBD1 (6 bases). In DNA form, the CDR3 reads TGTGCCAGCAGCCAAGATCCACTAGGGGGACGGGTGTCACCCCTCCACTTT. Protein product: CASSQDPLGGRVSPLHF.